These T cell receptor beta chains were read from a single sample in a study of blood T cell repertoires in COVID-19. This table comes from immunoSEQ multiplex PCR, and its TCRdb copy is limited to in-frame clones, with some not included. The sample includes a few hundred thousand clones, 85% to 90% of them seen just once. Sequencing used PBMCs or T cells enriched from blood (not recorded which). These receptors were taken from a woman aged 18-30 years with acute COVID-19. Both conserved end residues are part of each CDR3. The D gene is left open where the match is weak. Some rows have no size entry. The others give once, few or many, or a class for an expanded clone.

>NA|NA|TRBJ1-1|TRBV2
CASSPQGNTEAFF
TGTGCCAGCAGTCCGCAGGGGAACACTGAAGCTTTCTTT
>NA|NA|TRBJ2-7|TRBV28
CASAQGGYTYEQYF
TGTGCCAGCGCCCAGGGAGGTTATACCTACGAGCAGTACTTC
>NA|TRBD2|TRBJ2-6|TRBV28
CASSSLLAGESGANVLTF
TGTGCCAGCAGTTCCCTACTAGCGGGAGAGTCTGGGGCCAACGTCCTGACTTTC
>NA|NA|TRBJ1-1|TRBV5-1
CASSLGEANTEAFF
TGCGCCAGCAGCTTGGGGGAGGCGAACACTGAAGCTTTCTTT
>once|NA|TRBJ2-3|TRBV6-5
CASSPPGGERAQYF
TGTGCCAGCAGCCCCCCTGGCGGAGAACGGGCGCAGTATTTT
>NA|TRBD1|TRBJ2-3|TRBV7-9
CASSARTGTGNTDTQYF
TGTGCCAGCAGCGCTCGGACAGGGACGGGGAACACAGATACGCAGTATTTT
>NA|TRBD2|TRBJ2-7|TRBV28
CASSPLAGPYEQYF
TGTGCCAGCAGCCCACTAGCGGGGCCCTACGAGCAGTACTTC
>NA|TRBD2|TRBJ2-1|TRBV9
CASKRDSSYNEQFF
TGTGCCAGCAAGCGGGACTCATCCTACAATGAGCAGTTCTTC
>NA|NA|TRBJ1-1|TRBV27
CASSPDSYTEAFF
TGTGCCAGCAGCCCCGACAGTTACACTGAAGCTTTCTTT
>NA|TRBD2|TRBJ2-2|TRBV10-3
CAISETGTSGILRGTGELFF
TGTGCCATCAGTGAAACCGGGACTAGCGGGATCCTCCGGGGCACCGGGGAGCTGTTTTTT
>NA|NA|TRBJ2-7|TRBV29-1
CSVEFKGEVSYEQYF
TGCAGCGTTGAGTTCAAGGGAGAGGTCTCCTACGAGCAGTACTTC
>NA|NA|TRBJ1-3|TRBV9
CASSPNHPGGVTGNTIYF
TGTGCCAGCAGCCCCAACCATCCGGGGGGAGTCACTGGAAACACCATATATTTT
>NA|NA|TRBJ2-1|TRBV10-3
CASDWGRPENEQFF
TGTGCCAGCGACTGGGGCCGGCCCGAGAATGAGCAGTTCTTC
>NA|NA|TRBJ1-5|TRBV6-5
CASSYGYGDSQPQHF
TGTGCCAGCAGTTACGGGTACGGGGATAGTCAGCCCCAGCATTTT
>NA|TRBD1|TRBJ2-3|TRBV4-1
CASSQDPRDRTGHF
TGCGCCAGCAGCCAAGATCCCCGGGACAGGACTGGGCATTTT
>NA|NA|TRBJ1-3|TRBV28
CATIRDTGNTIYF
TGTGCCACCATCCGGGACACTGGAAACACCATATATTTT
>NA|NA|TRBJ2-7|TRBV2
CASILGRDYEQYF
TGTGCCAGCATACTTGGGCGGGACTACGAGCAGTACTTC
>NA|TRBD1|TRBJ2-7|TRBV27
CASSPGQTYEQYF
TGTGCCAGCAGCCCGGGACAGACCTACGAGCAGTACTTC
>NA|NA|TRBJ2-7|TRBV5-6
CASSPGRAYEQYF
TGTGCCAGCAGCCCCGGCAGGGCCTACGAGCAGTACTTC
>once|NA|TRBJ1-2|TRBV6-5
CASNLLYDGYTF
TGTGCCAGCAATCTTCTATACGATGGCTACACCTTC
>NA|NA|TRBJ2-3|TRBV18
CASALLRASTDTQYF
TGTGCCAGCGCCCTACTCAGGGCCAGCACAGATACGCAGTATTTT
>NA|NA|TRBJ1-2|TRBV28
CASSFQAGYTF
TGTGCCAGCAGTTTCCAGGCGGGCTACACCTTC
>NA|TRBD2|TRBJ2-7|TRBV4-1
CASSQIKREGIPYEQYF
TGCGCCAGCAGCCAAATAAAACGGGAGGGGATCCCCTACGAGCAGTACTTC
>NA|NA|TRBJ1-3|TRBV4-1
CASSQETAGNTIYF
TGCGCCAGCAGCCAAGAGACAGCCGGAAACACCATATATTTT
>NA|NA|TRBJ2-1|TRBV7-3
CASSLMGREADEQFF
TGTGCCAGCAGCTTAATGGGCAGGGAGGCAGATGAGCAGTTCTTC
>NA|NA|TRBJ2-7|TRBV28
CATVPASASYEQYF
TGTGCCACCGTGCCCGCTAGCGCCTCCTACGAGCAGTACTTC
>NA|TRBD1|TRBJ2-2|TRBV5-1
CASSNDRAGGELFF
TGCGCCAGCAGCAACGACAGGGCAGGCGGGGAGCTGTTTTTT
>NA|NA|TRBJ2-7|TRBV15
CATSRNPGNLYEQYF
TGTGCCACCAGCCGCAATCCGGGAAACTTGTACGAGCAGTACTTC
>many|NA|TRBJ1-4|TRBV27
CASRHLEATREKLFF
TGTGCCAGCAGGCACCTAGAGGCGACTCGCGAAAAACTGTTTTTT
>NA|TRBD2|TRBJ2-5|TRBV5-6
CASSLAASLAGQETQYF
TGTGCCAGCAGCTTGGCCGCCTCACTAGCGGGACAGGAGACCCAGTACTTC
>NA|TRBD2|TRBJ2-1|TRBV11-3
CASSLGAGEGEQFF
TGTGCCAGCAGCTTGGGAGCGGGAGAAGGGGAGCAGTTCTTC
>once|NA|TRBJ1-2|TRBV29-1
CSVELPGSPDGYTF
TGCAGCGTTGAACTCCCGGGGTCTCCGGATGGCTACACCTTC
>NA|NA|TRBJ1-1|TRBV28
CASSATGTEAFF
TGTGCCAGCAGTGCAACAGGGACTGAAGCTTTCTTT
>NA|NA|TRBJ2-2|TRBV28
CASGKADTGELFF
TGTGCCAGCGGAAAAGCGGACACCGGGGAGCTGTTTTTT
>NA|NA|TRBJ1-2|TRBV2
CASGPPGDYTF
TGTGCCAGCGGACCCCCAGGGGACTACACCTTC
>NA|TRBD1|TRBJ2-7|TRBV2
CASTEGDRALSSEQYF
TGTGCCAGCACCGAAGGGGACAGGGCCCTGTCGTCTGAGCAGTACTTC
>NA|NA|TRBJ2-5|TRBV7-2
CASSLVGLGAGGQETQYF
TGTGCCAGCAGCTTAGTGGGTCTAGGCGCGGGCGGCCAAGAGACCCAGTACTTC
>NA|TRBD2|TRBJ2-7|TRBV10-3
CAIRASGRVYEQYF
TGTGCCATCAGGGCTAGCGGGAGGGTGTACGAGCAGTACTTC
>NA|NA|TRBJ2-1|TRBV27
CASSQLQVLPADEQFF
TGTGCCAGCAGTCAGCTACAGGTCCTCCCGGCGGATGAGCAGTTCTTC
>NA|TRBD1|TRBJ2-1|TRBV7-3
CASSLGAGGVYNEQFF
TGTGCCAGCAGCCTGGGGGCAGGGGGCGTTTACAATGAGCAGTTCTTC
>NA|NA|TRBJ1-1|TRBV11-1
CASSLGQGNTEAFF
TGTGCCAGCAGCTTGGGGCAAGGGAACACTGAAGCTTTCTTT